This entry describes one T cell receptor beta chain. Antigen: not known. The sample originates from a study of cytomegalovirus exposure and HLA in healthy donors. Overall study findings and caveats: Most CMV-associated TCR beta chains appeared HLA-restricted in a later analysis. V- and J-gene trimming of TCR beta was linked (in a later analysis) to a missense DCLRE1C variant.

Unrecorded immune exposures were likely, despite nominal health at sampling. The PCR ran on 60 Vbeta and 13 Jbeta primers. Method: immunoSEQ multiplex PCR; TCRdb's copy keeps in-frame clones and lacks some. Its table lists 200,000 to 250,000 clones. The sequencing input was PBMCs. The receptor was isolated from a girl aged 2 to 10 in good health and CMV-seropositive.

The CDR3 protein is CATSSENEQFF. The CDR3 nucleotides are TGTGCCACCAGCAGTGAGAATGAGCAGTTCTTC. The rearrangement links TRBV15 to TRBJ2-1; D not certain. Germline values: CDR1 LNHNV, CDR2 YYDKDF (reference sequence). Trimming took 3 bases from V and 7 from J, leaving 4 bases between them. This CDR3 is 11 amino acids long.